This TCR beta chain was recorded in a study of PD-L1 blockade in urothelial cancer. Study overall: Analysis of the blood was performed 3 weeks (second dose) and 6 weeks after treatment start.

Time point indicated: pretreatment peripheral blood. Samples were collected from each patient before treatment and during treatment. Each patient gave between 1 and 8 of them in total. Some clones are missing from TCRdb's copy, which holds only in-frame ones; the method was immunoSEQ multiplex PCR. The sample has 45,000 to 70,000 clones, 85% to 90% seen once. Germline V gene data show CDR1 as SGHNT and CDR2 as YENEEA. The CDR3 covers 15 residues. The V segment lost 1 base and the J segment 5 bases; nucleotides outside the gene matches: 6. The chain recombines TRBV11-3 with TRBJ1-1; TRBD1 agrees at 8 bases. This material consisted of PBMCs, taken around atezolizumab (anti-PD-L1) treatment. The receptor comes from a man aged 65 to 85 with urothelial cancer. This CDR3 reads CASSLGRGRGTEAFF. The CDR3 coding sequence is TGTGCCAGCAGCTTAGGCAGGGGGCGAGGTACTGAAGCTTTCTTT.